This T cell receptor beta chain was recorded in a study of blood T cells in healthy people across ages. It was with a sample-barcoded 5' primer and a J-beta primer mix that a second PCR of roughly 7 to 12 cycles was run. TCRdb redid the calling of the 5' RACE reads with MiXCR, one entry per CDR3 protein. The data contain over 1.5 million distinct CDR3 sequences, around 48% of them singletons. This clonotype was counted only a few times. The CDR3 totals 13 residues. V lost 6 bases to trimming and J lost 8 bases, with 16 bases between them. The sample was blood. This receptor was taken from a woman in her forties in good health. V usage is TRBV12-3 or TRBV12-4 and J usage is TRBJ1-2, with D perhaps TRBD1 (5 bases). This CDR3 is CASRKGTADGYTF. The CDR3 coding sequence is TGTGCCAGCAGAAAAGGGACCGCCGACGGCTACACCTTC.